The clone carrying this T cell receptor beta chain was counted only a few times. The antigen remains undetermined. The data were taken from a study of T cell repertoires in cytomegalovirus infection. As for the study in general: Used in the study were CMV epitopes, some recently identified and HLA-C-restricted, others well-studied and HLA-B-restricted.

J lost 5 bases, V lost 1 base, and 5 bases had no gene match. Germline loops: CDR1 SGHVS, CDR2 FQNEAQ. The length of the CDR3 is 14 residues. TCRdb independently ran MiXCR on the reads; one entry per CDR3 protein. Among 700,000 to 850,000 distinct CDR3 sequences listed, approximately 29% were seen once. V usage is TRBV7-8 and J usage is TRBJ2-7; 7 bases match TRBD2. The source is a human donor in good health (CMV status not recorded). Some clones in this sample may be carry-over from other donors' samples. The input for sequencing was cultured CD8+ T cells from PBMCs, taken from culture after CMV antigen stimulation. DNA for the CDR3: TGTGCCAGCAGCTTAGAGGTAGGGAGGGACGAGCAGTACTTC. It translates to CASSLEVGRDEQYF.